This T cell receptor beta chain stems from a study of T cells after yellow fever vaccination. Study summary: Preparation used SMART-Seq v4 Ultra Low Input for the low-cell-number fractions.

This clonotype has more than one count but fewer than ten. Its specificity is unknown. General observations from the study: Abundant clonotypes from the bulk population could have been carried over as contaminants into FACS-sorted repertoires. Clonotypes appearing in both CD4 and CD8 compartments existed, and their share was small.

After removal of 7 bases from V and 5 bases from J, the junction contained 13 bases not matched to a gene. CDR3 length equals 15 residues. Per the germline V gene, CDR1 is MGHDK and CDR2 is SYGVNS. 5'RACE template switching generated TCR cDNA, adding a universal primer site and UMIs. Using its own MiXCR run on the 5' RACE reads, TCRdb lists one record per CDR3 protein. The profile shows around 230,000 distinct CDR3 sequences, approximately 6.3% of them singletons. The chain combines TRBV25-1 with TRBJ2-5; 7 bases fit TRBD1. The receptor's source is a man aged 30 to 39 who received the YFV17D yellow fever vaccine. Specimen: CD4+ T cells sorted from PBMCs, collected on the day of the yellow fever booster vaccination. CDR3 bases: TGTGCCAGCAACGACGTGACAGGGTTGGGGGAGACCCAGTACTTC. The encoded protein is CASNDVTGLGETQYF.